This is a list of T cell receptor beta chains from one sample in a study of blood T cell repertoires in COVID-19. Here immunoSEQ multiplex PCR was the method, and the copy in TCRdb shows in-frame clones only, minus some. This table has 150,000 to 200,000 clones, more than 75% appearing once. Sequencing was performed on peripheral blood. These TCRs come from a human donor in a cohort sampled during active COVID-19. The conserved cysteine and the conserved F or W are not part of the CDR3 here. A D gene is named only where the DNA matches it firmly. Only part of the rows carry a size: once, few, many, or a class if the clone is expanded.

clone size,J gene,V gene,D gene,CDR3 protein
-,TRBJ2-5,TRBV9,TRBD2,ASLPGLAGGLEETQY
-,TRBJ1-3,TRBV3-1/TRBV3-2,-,ASSLFRAGNTIY
-,TRBJ2-3,TRBV27,-,ASSSPRGYRDTQY
-,TRBJ2-5,TRBV30,TRBD2,AWSAQRGPKETQY
-,TRBJ1-2,TRBV4-1,-,ASSQANYGYT
few,TRBJ2-7,TRBV6-2/TRBV6-3,-,ASSLGGEPHYEQY
-,TRBJ1-5,TRBV6-2/TRBV6-3,-,ASSPGLYSNQPQH
-,TRBJ2-7,TRBV5-7,TRBD1,ASSTGQGGSYEQY
-,TRBJ2-7,TRBV7-2,TRBD2,ASSSTSGSYEQY
-,TRBJ2-3,TRBV5-4,-,ASSWWGGSDTQY
-,TRBJ1-1,TRBV10-3,-,AISPVGGTEAF
-,TRBJ1-1,TRBV24-1,TRBD1,ATSDSRTGGTEAF
-,TRBJ1-1,TRBV6-5,-,ASSHQDGTEAF
-,TRBJ1-4,TRBV6-1,-,ASSELQINEKLF
-,TRBJ1-3,TRBV5-1,-,ASSRSSGNTIY
-,TRBJ2-7,TRBV28,TRBD1,ASSPIGRGSSYEQY
-,TRBJ2-1,TRBV11-2,TRBD2,ASSLDEFSGRANEQF